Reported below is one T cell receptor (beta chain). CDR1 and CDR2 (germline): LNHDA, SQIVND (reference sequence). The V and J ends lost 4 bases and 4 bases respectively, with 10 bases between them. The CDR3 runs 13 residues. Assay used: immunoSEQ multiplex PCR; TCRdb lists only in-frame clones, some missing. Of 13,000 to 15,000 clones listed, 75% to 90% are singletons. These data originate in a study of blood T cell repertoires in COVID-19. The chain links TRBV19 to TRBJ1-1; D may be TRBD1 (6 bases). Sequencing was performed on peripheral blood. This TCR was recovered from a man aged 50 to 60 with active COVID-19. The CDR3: CASSTQGSTEAFF. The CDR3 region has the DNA TGTGCCAGTAGTACTCAGGGGAGCACTGAAGCTTTCTTT.